These 17 T cell receptor beta chains originate from one sample sequenced in a study of identical twins. From the 5' RACE reads, TCRdb called clonotypes with MiXCR, one entry per CDR3 protein. The sample includes 550,000 to 700,000 distinct CDR3 sequences, 21% of them seen just once. In addition, the sample was reused for a study of T cells expressing NK-cell markers.

Sequenced input: PBMCs. These receptors were taken from a woman aged 18 to 35 in good health.

This clonotype has at least ten counts. The chain employs TRBV27 and TRBJ2-7; 8 nucleotides match TRBD1. This CDR3 comprises 15 residues. The germline gives CDR1 MNHEY, CDR2 SMNVEV (reference sequence). The trim removed 3 bases at V and 2 bases at J, leaving 6 bases unmatched. The CDR3 nucleotides read TGTGCCAGCAGTTTCTCCTTGGACAGGGCCTACGAGCAGTACTTC. It is translated as CASSFSLDRAYEQYF.

This clonotype was counted ten times or more. The chain has TRBV6-5 and TRBJ2-3; D unclear. Per germline, CDR1 MNHEY and CDR2 SVGAGI. The CDR3 totals 14 residues. Trimming shortened V by 3 bases and J by 0 bases, and 7 bases separated the two germline ends. Written as DNA, the CDR3 is TGTGCCAGCAGTTATATGGCTAGCACAGATACGCAGTATTTT. It translates to CASSYMASTDTQYF.

This chain links TRBV18 with TRBJ2-3; D uncertain. Germline CDR1 KGHSH, CDR2 LQKENI. V was pared by 2 bases and J by 2 bases, with 8 bases between. The CDR3 has 14 residues. The CDR3 spells CASSPVPHTDTQYF. Written as DNA, the CDR3 is TGTGCCAGCTCACCAGTCCCTCACACAGATACGCAGTATTTT.

The chain is built from TRBV12-3 or TRBV12-4 and TRBJ2-2; TRBD2 might be the D (6 bases). Trimming removed 5 bases at V and 7 bases at J, with 23 bases between. This CDR3 spans 17 amino acids. CDR3 sequence: CASSPRGGARPGGELFF. The CDR3 coding sequence is TGTGCCAGCAGTCCACGTGGCGGGGCCCGACCTGGCGGGGAGCTGTTTTTT.

This rearrangement joins TRBV10-3 to TRBJ1-6, with 7 positions matching TRBD1. This CDR3 has 14 residues. After removal of 10 bases from V and 6 bases from J, the junction contained 9 bases not matched to a gene. Germline values: CDR1 ENHRY, CDR2 SYGVKD. CDR3 sequence (DNA): TGTGCCACTAGCCTGGGACAGCCTAATTCACCCCTCCACTTT. Translated, it gives CATSLGQPNSPLHF.

The rearrangement uses TRBV6-2 or TRBV6-3 and TRBJ2-7; the D is unclear. Trimming removed 6 bases at V and 3 bases at J, with 6 bases between. Germline V gives CDR1 MNHEY, CDR2 SVGEGT. CDR3 length: 11 amino acids. The CDR3 nucleotides are TGTGCCAGCAGGGAGCACTACGAGCAGTACTTC. Encoded protein: CASREHYEQYF.

This clonotype appeared a few times. This chain links TRBV7-8 with TRBJ2-3, with a tentative D call TRBD2 (6 bases). The V end lost 5 bases, the J end lost 7 bases, and 22 bases lay between the germline ends. The germline V gene has CDR1 SGHVS and CDR2 FQNEAQ. This CDR3 spans 16 amino acids. The CDR3 nucleotides read TGTGCCAGCAGCGTCGGGGGTGCGGGAACTCAATATACGCAGTATTTT. Translating it yields CASSVGGAGTQYTQYF.

The CDR3 DNA is TGTGCCAGCAGCTTAGATCTGGCAGCCCCCGAGCAGTACTTC. Its protein product is CASSLDLAAPEQYF. The chain uses TRBV11-3 and TRBJ2-7; D is uncertain. The V gene's germline CDR1 is SGHNT and CDR2 YENEEA. This CDR3 contains 14 residues. V was shortened by 0 bases and J by 6 bases, with 12 bases between the two germline ends. Drawing the rest from reference TRBV11-3 and TRBJ2-7, the complete variable domain is EAGVVQSPRYKIIEKKQPVAFWCNPISGHNTLYWYLQNLGQGPELLIRYENEEAVDDSQLPKDRFSAERLKGVDSTLKIQPAELGDSAVYLCASSLDLAAPEQYFGPGTRLTVT.

In this sample, this clonotype turned up a few times. J is TRBJ2-5 and V is TRBV3-1; possible D gene TRBD2, 5 bases. Trimming removed 1 base from V and 1 base from J, with 10 bases in between. CDR3 length: 15 amino acids. Germline loops: CDR1 LGHDT, CDR2 YNNKEL (reference sequence). CDR3 sequence (DNA): TGTGCCAGCAGCCAAGTCGGGGTCGGCCAAGAGACCCAGTACTTC. It translates to CASSQVGVGQETQYF.

There are many counts of this clonotype. The chain combines TRBV2 with TRBJ2-7; D may correspond to TRBD1 or TRBD2 (5 bases each). V was shortened by 4 bases and J by 2 bases, with 12 bases between the two germline ends. The CDR3 has 14 amino acids. CDR1 SNHLY and CDR2 FYNNEI come from the germline V gene. The CDR3 loop reads CASSALRDAYEQYF. CDR3 nucleotide sequence: TGTGCCAGCAGTGCTTTGAGGGACGCCTACGAGCAGTACTTC.

The gene calls are TRBV29-1 and TRBJ1-2; TRBD1 agrees at 10 bases. CDR1 and CDR2 (germline): SQVTM, ANQGSEA. The V gene end was trimmed by 7 bases and the J gene end by 5 bases; junction bases not matched to a gene: 4. This CDR3 is built from 12 residues. Written as DNA, the CDR3 is TGCAGCGCGGGACAGGGGAGGTATGGCTACACCTTC. Its translation: CSAGQGRYGYTF.

This chain links TRBV29-1 with TRBJ2-1, with D perhaps matching TRBD2 (6 bases). Germline CDR1 and CDR2: SQVTM and ANQGSEA. The CDR3 runs to 12 residues. The CDR3 bases are TGCAGTGCTCTAGGAGGGATGGATGAGCAGTTCTTC. Protein product: CSALGGMDEQFF.

This clonotype was picked up a small number of times. The V and J genes are TRBV30 and TRBJ2-7; D is unclear. This CDR3 comprises 12 residues. Germline V gene lookup returns CDR1 GTSNPN and CDR2 SVGIG (reference sequence). Trimming shortened V by 0 bases and J by 7 bases, and 10 bases separated the two germline ends. The CDR3 here is CAWSVQGLEQYF. The CDR3 DNA reads TGTGCCTGGAGTGTACAAGGGCTGGAGCAGTACTTC.

This clonotype was observed a handful of times. The J gene is TRBJ1-1, the V gene TRBV25-1; tentatively, D is TRBD1 (5 bases). V was pared by 0 bases and J by 5 bases, with 13 bases between. Germline-derived CDR1 and CDR2 are MGHDK and SYGVNS. The CDR3 contains 15 residues. The CDR3 nucleotides read TGTGCCAGCAGTGAATATATTTTCGGGGGGACTGAAGCTTTCTTT. As protein: CASSEYIFGGTEAFF.

The V gene is TRBV29-1, the J gene TRBJ2-3, with D maybe TRBD2 (6 bases). This CDR3 is built from 15 residues. The germline gives CDR1 SQVTM, CDR2 ANQGSEA. V lost 1 base and J lost 4, with 15 bases in between. This chain's CDR3 is CSVEAPGRRADTQYF. The CDR3 bases are TGCAGCGTTGAAGCTCCGGGAAGGAGGGCAGATACGCAGTATTTT.

A few counts support this clonotype. V gene TRBV4-3 combines with J gene TRBJ2-1; D ambiguous. CDR3 length: 15 amino acids. From germline, CDR1 is LGHNA and CDR2 YSLEER. V shed 3 bases and J shed 0 bases, with 9 bases lying between them. CDR3 amino acids: CASSQDPSSYNEQFF. CDR3 sequence (DNA): TGCGCCAGCAGCCAGGACCCGAGCTCCTACAATGAGCAGTTCTTC.

This clonotype occurred a few times. This sequence joins TRBV7-9 and TRBJ2-3, with D possibly TRBD2 on 6 matching bases. Germline CDR1 is SEHNR and CDR2 is FQNEAQ (reference sequence). This CDR3 comprises 17 residues. Trimming left V 1 base short and J 1 base short, with 15 bases between. The CDR3 loop reads CASSLEGLAIRTDTQYF. Written as DNA, the CDR3 is TGTGCCAGCAGCTTAGAAGGGCTAGCGATCCGCACAGATACGCAGTATTTT. The full variable domain, rest sourced from reference TRBV7-9 and TRBJ2-3, is DTGVSQNPRHKITKRGQNVTFRCDPISEHNRLYWYRQTLGQGPEFLTYFQNEAQLEKSRLLSDRFSAERPKGSFSTLEIQRTEQGDSAMYLCASSLEGLAIRTDTQYFGPGTRLTVL.